The sequence of this T cell receptor beta chain was determined in a study of T cell responses to AZD1222 COVID-19 vaccine. The assay was immunoSEQ multiplex PCR, and TCRdb's table has in-frame clones only and misses some. The sample consists of some 120,000 clones, 92% of them appearing once. V lost 6 bases and J lost 7, with 22 bases in between. Germline V gene sequence: CDR1 MNHEY, CDR2 SMNVEV (reference sequence). The CDR3 spans 16 residues. This chain connects TRBV27 to TRBJ2-1; no firm D call. The specimen comprised peripheral blood, sampled 28 days after the second AZD1222 dose. This TCR was recovered from an adult who received the AZD1222 COVID-19 vaccine. DNA of the CDR3: TGTGCCAGCAGCAAAGTCGGTACGGAGTGGCGGAATGAGCAGTTCTTC. Its protein is CASSKVGTEWRNEQFF.